Listed here are 24 T cell receptor beta chains from one sample, sequenced in a study of blood T cell repertoires in COVID-19. Produced via immunoSEQ multiplex PCR; TCRdb's table is partial and in-frame only. Found here are roughly 500,000 clones, less than 90% of them singletons; the top ten hold 7% to 10%. Sequenced material: PBMCs or T cells enriched from blood (not recorded which). The receptors were gathered from a woman aged 60-75 years who had recovered from COVID-19.

The chain carries TRBV6-5 and TRBJ1-2, with 7 bases fitting TRBD1. The germline V gene has CDR1 MNHEY and CDR2 SVGAGI. The CDR3 runs to 14 residues. The J segment lost 4 bases and the V segment lost 7 bases, leaving 9 bases of the junction unmatched. The CDR3 coding sequence is TGTGCCAGCACTCGACAGGGTGGGGGCTATGGCTACACCTTC. This codes for CASTRQGGGYGYTF.

The V gene is TRBV27, the J gene TRBJ1-4; maybe TRBD1 (6 bases). The CDR3 is made up of 13 amino acids. In germline, CDR1 is MNHEY, CDR2 SMNVEV (reference sequence). CDR3 protein: CTYREGANEKLFF. Here the CDR3 DNA reads TGTACCTACAGGGAGGGAGCTAATGAAAAACTGTTTTTT.

The chain combines TRBV7-6 with TRBJ2-1, with D perhaps matching TRBD1 (5 bases). CDR3 length: 14 amino acids. Trimming removed 3 bases from V and 9 bases from J, with 15 bases in between. Germline V lookup: CDR1 SGHVS, CDR2 FNYEAQ. CDR3 DNA: TGTGCCAGCAGCTTGCGGACATCCGGCGGTGAGCAGTTCTTC. Protein product: CASSLRTSGGEQFF.

This chain links TRBV7-2 with TRBJ1-1; 7 bases line up with TRBD1. The germline V gene encodes CDR1 SGHTA and CDR2 FQGNSA. The V and J ends lost 1 base and 5 bases, in that order; junction bases with no gene match: 4. The CDR3 loop spans 14 amino acids. The CDR3 sequence is CASSLDRGGTEAFF. In DNA form, the CDR3 reads TGTGCCAGCAGCTTAGACAGGGGAGGAACTGAAGCTTTCTTT.

The J gene is TRBJ1-2, the V gene TRBV6-6, with 7 nucleotides matching TRBD1. The CDR3 is made up of 14 amino acids. CDR1 and CDR2 from the germline V gene are MNHNY and SVGAGI (reference sequence). V trimming: 6 bases; J trimming: 10 bases; junction bases outside the gene matches: 14. Written as DNA, the CDR3 is TGTGCCAGCAGCCCTACAGGGGCTTCCACGGACTACACCTTC. Residues: CASSPTGASTDYTF.

This sequence joins TRBV11-2 and TRBJ2-5, with TRBD2 matching over 8 bases. The CDR3 sequence is 18 residues long. V shed 1 base and J 1 base; nucleotides not matched to a gene: 11. Germline assignment: CDR1 SGHAT and CDR2 FQNNGV. The CDR3, as DNA: TGTGCCAGCAGCTTAGGGGCCATCGGCGGGGGGTTCCAAGAGACCCAGTACTTC. Translation gives CASSLGAIGGGFQETQYF.

The genes are TRBV5-1 and TRBJ2-6, with D possibly matching TRBD1 (6 bases). Germline CDR1 and CDR2: SGHRS and YFSETQ. The CDR3 contains 15 residues. V was trimmed by 0 bases and J by 2 bases, leaving 6 bases between them. Here the CDR3 DNA reads TGCGCCAGCAGCTTGGACAGGGCTGGGGCCAACGTCCTGACTTTC. Its translation: CASSLDRAGANVLTF. The full variable domain, its missing parts supplied by reference TRBV5-1 and TRBJ2-6, is KAGVTQTPRYLIKTRGQQVTLSCSPISGHRSVSWYQQTPGQGLQFLFEYFSETQRNKGNFPGRFSGRQFSNSRSEMNVSTLELGDSALYLCASSLDRAGANVLTFGAGSRLTVL.

V and J are TRBV25-1 and TRBJ2-5; 7 bases are a match to TRBD1. Germline values: CDR1 MGHDK, CDR2 SYGVNS. This CDR3 is 16 amino acids long. V lost 1 base, J lost 5 bases, and 10 bases stayed unmatched. Here the CDR3 DNA reads TGTGCCAGCAGTGAATCTCGCAGGGGGATGCAGGAGACCCAGTACTTC. This translates into CASSESRRGMQETQYF. Combining the CDR3 with reference TRBV25-1 and TRBJ2-5 gives the whole variable domain EADIYQTPRYLVIGTGKKITLECSQTMGHDKMYWYQQDPGMELHLIHYSYGVNSTEKGDLSSESTVSRIRTEHFPLTLESARPSHTSQYLCASSESRRGMQETQYFGPGTRLLVL.

The J gene is TRBJ2-5, the V gene TRBV5-1, with 13 bases matching TRBD2. The V segment lost 2 bases and the J segment 1 base; nucleotides outside the gene matches: 2. The CDR3 sequence is 16 residues long. Germline V gene data show CDR1 as SGHRS and CDR2 as YFSETQ. The CDR3 coding sequence is TGCGCCAGCAGCTTCGGACTAGCGGGGGCCCAAGAGACCCAGTACTTC. Its protein is CASSFGLAGAQETQYF.

The genes are TRBV19 and TRBJ1-6; the D gene is possibly TRBD1 (5 bases). Germline V gene lookup returns CDR1 LNHDA and CDR2 SQIVND (reference sequence). The CDR3 runs 13 residues. Trimming removed 4 bases from V and 7 bases from J, with 8 bases in between. The CDR3 DNA reads as TGTGCCAGTAGTACGCGACAGAATTCACCCCTCCACTTT. It is translated as CASSTRQNSPLHF.

The rearrangement uses TRBV6-5 and TRBJ1-6; TRBD1 is a possible D gene (6 bases). This CDR3 comprises 15 residues. Germline V lookup: CDR1 MNHEY, CDR2 SVGAGI. The V end lost 2 bases, the J end lost 9 bases, and 14 bases lay between the germline ends. CDR3 sequence reads: CASSYKTGMSSPLHF. As DNA, the CDR3 is TGTGCCAGCAGTTACAAGACAGGAATGAGTTCACCCCTCCACTTT.

The CDR3 DNA reads TGTGCCAGCAGTTCTCTGACAGGGGATGAAAAACTGTTTTTT. Its protein product is CASSSLTGDEKLFF. V and J are TRBV6-5 and TRBJ1-4; 8 positions agree with TRBD1. The junction had 4 bases not matched to a gene; V was cut back by 4 bases and J by 6 bases. In germline, CDR1 is MNHEY, CDR2 SVGAGI. This CDR3 is 14 amino acids long.

The chain combines TRBV27 with TRBJ2-3; 7 nucleotides agree with TRBD1. The germline V gene has CDR1 MNHEY and CDR2 SMNVEV (reference sequence). The V gene end was trimmed by 3 bases and the J gene end by 3 bases; junction bases not matched to a gene: 6. The CDR3 runs to 15 residues. CDR3 region: CASSLKGAVTDTQYF. As DNA, the CDR3 is TGTGCCAGCAGTTTGAAGGGGGCTGTAACAGATACGCAGTATTTT.

The chain is built from TRBV10-3 and TRBJ1-1; possible D gene TRBD1, 5 bases. The CDR3 loop spans 16 amino acids. Trimming shortened V by 0 bases and J by 0 bases, and 11 bases separated the two germline ends. CDR1 is ENHRY, CDR2 SYGVKD, per germline. In nucleotides, the CDR3 is TGTGCCATCAGTGAGTCGACTCGGGGGGTGAACACTGAAGCTTTCTTT. Its translation is CAISESTRGVNTEAFF.

V gene TRBV18 combines with J gene TRBJ1-3; 8 nucleotides match TRBD1. Trimming removed 3 bases from V and 3 bases from J; junction bases left unmatched: 7. The CDR3 covers 16 residues. Germline assignment: CDR1 KGHSH and CDR2 LQKENI. DNA of the CDR3: TGTGCCAGCTCACCTCTGACAGGGGCCAGTGGAAACACCATATATTTT. Translation: CASSPLTGASGNTIYF.

This chain joins TRBV2 and TRBJ1-2, with D hard to call. The V end was cut by 7 bases, the J end by 2 bases, with 17 bases between. The CDR3 is 15 amino acids. CDR1 is SNHLY and CDR2 is FYNNEI in the germline V gene. The CDR3 sequence is CASKYSPAGNYGYTF. Here the CDR3 DNA reads TGTGCCAGCAAGTATAGTCCGGCGGGCAACTATGGCTACACCTTC.

In nucleotides, the CDR3 is TGTGCCAGCAGTCACACCACAGATACGCAGTATTTT. This translates into CASSHTTDTQYF. V gene TRBV27 combines with J gene TRBJ2-3, with unresolved D. The V gene lost 5 bases and the J gene lost 2 bases, with 5 bases spanning the gap. CDR3 size: 12 residues. The germline gives CDR1 MNHEY, CDR2 SMNVEV (reference sequence).

This chain connects TRBV11-2 to TRBJ2-3; possibly TRBD2 for D (6 bases). V lost 5 bases to trimming and J lost 5 bases, with 14 bases between them. CDR3 size: 14 residues. CDR1 is SGHAT and CDR2 is FQNNGV in the germline V gene. CDR3 DNA sequence: TGTGCCAGCAGCCCTAGGAGGGGTGGAGATACGCAGTATTTT. It is translated as CASSPRRGGDTQYF. The variable domain in full, completed from reference TRBV11-2 and TRBJ2-3, reads EAGVAQSPRYKIIEKRQSVAFWCNPISGHATLYWYQQILGQGPKLLIQFQNNGVVDDSQLPKDRFSAERLKGVDSTLKIQPAKLEDSAVYLCASSPRRGGDTQYFGPGTRLTVL.

This clone appeared once. Written as DNA, the CDR3 is TGTGCCAGCAGCCCTTGGGCCAGACAGGACGAGCAGTACTTC. It encodes CASSPWARQDEQYF. This sequence joins TRBV9 and TRBJ2-7; the D gene is possibly TRBD1 (6 bases). There are 14 residues in the CDR3. Trimming removed 4 bases from V and 5 bases from J, with 16 bases in between. Germline V lookup: CDR1 SGDLS, CDR2 YYNGEE.

The chain joins TRBV6-5 to TRBJ1-2; 7 nucleotides align to TRBD1. The J segment lost 2 bases and the V segment lost 2 bases, leaving 2 bases of the junction unmatched. Germline V CDR1 and CDR2: MNHEY, SVGAGI. The CDR3 covers 14 residues. CDR3 amino acids: CASSYLTGNYGYTF. Written as DNA, the CDR3 is TGTGCCAGCAGTTACCTGACAGGGAACTATGGCTACACCTTC.

The DNA of the CDR3 is TGTGCCAGCAGCCCCGACAGGGGGCCTGGCGAGCAGTACTTC. Translated, it gives CASSPDRGPGEQYF. This chain joins TRBV11-2 and TRBJ2-7; TRBD1 matches 10 bases. The V gene end was trimmed by 5 bases and the J gene end by 6 bases; junction bases not matched to a gene: 7. Germline V CDR1 and CDR2: SGHAT, FQNNGV. This CDR3 is built from 14 residues.

The gene calls are TRBV19 and TRBJ1-6, with a tentative D call TRBD1 (6 bases). CDR3 size: 14 residues. V lost 7 bases and J 8 bases, leaving 15 bases between the germline ends. The germline CDR1 and CDR2 sequences are LNHDA and SQIVND (reference sequence). DNA for the CDR3: TGTGCCAGTACCGAGACAGGTGCGGATTCACCCCTCCACTTT. Translated, it gives CASTETGADSPLHF.

The chain joins TRBV27 to TRBJ2-1; the D gene is possibly TRBD1 (5 bases). CDR1 and CDR2 (germline): MNHEY, SMNVEV (reference sequence). V lost 3 bases and J lost 2, with 8 bases in between. CDR3 length equals 14 residues. The CDR3: CASSFRGPYNEQFF. In DNA, the CDR3 is TGTGCCAGCAGTTTTAGGGGCCCCTACAATGAGCAGTTCTTC.

The rearrangement links TRBV5-1 to TRBJ1-4; weak D call: TRBD1 (5 bases). CDR1 is SGHRS and CDR2 is YFSETQ in the germline V gene. The CDR3 has 16 amino acids. V was cut by 0 bases and J by 0 bases, with 9 bases left in between. In nucleotides, the CDR3 is TGCGCCAGCAGCTTGGGATCGGGGGCAACTAATGAAAAACTGTTTTTT. This codes for CASSLGSGATNEKLFF.